The 28 T cell receptor beta chains reported below all come from one sample, sequenced in a study of cytomegalovirus exposure and HLA in healthy donors. The PCR used 60 Vbeta and 13 Jbeta primers. TCRdb's table, derived via immunoSEQ multiplex PCR, lists solely in-frame clones and lacks some. In total, the table holds about 170,000 clones. The sequencing sample was made of PBMCs. These TCRs come from a woman aged 18-30 years in good health and CMV-seropositive.

DNA for the CDR3: TGTGCTAGTGGAATACAGGGGGCGGAGACCCAGTACTTC. The encoded protein is CASGIQGAETQYF. This rearrangement joins TRBV12-5 to TRBJ2-5; TRBD1 agrees at 9 bases. After removal of 6 bases from V and 5 bases from J, the junction contained 4 bases not matched to a gene. The CDR3 spans 13 residues. The germline gives CDR1 LGHNT, CDR2 FRNRAP.

V gene TRBV2 combines with J gene TRBJ1-4, with a possible D match to TRBD1 (5 bases). The germline V gene has CDR1 SNHLY and CDR2 FYNNEI. V was shortened by 6 bases and J by 6 bases, with 8 bases between the two germline ends. CDR3 length: 12 amino acids. The CDR3: CASRGDDEKLFF. CDR3 DNA: TGTGCCAGCAGAGGGGATGATGAAAAACTGTTTTTT.

The V and J genes are TRBV9 and TRBJ2-1; D gene ambiguous. Germline lookup yields CDR1 SGDLS and CDR2 YYNGEE. V lost 0 bases, J lost 7 bases, and 17 bases lay in between. The CDR3 has 16 amino acids. The CDR3 DNA reads TGTGCCAGCAGCGTAGAATCGGCTAGAAGATGGAATGAGCAGTTCTTC. Amino acids: CASSVESARRWNEQFF.

In DNA form, the CDR3 reads TGCGCCAGCAAAGAGGGTGAGAAAATGAACACTGAAGCTTTCTTT. Encoded protein: CASKEGEKMNTEAFF. This chain connects TRBV10-2 to TRBJ1-1, with unresolved D. Deletions cut 7 bases from V and 0 bases from J, with 15 bases between. CDR1 is WSHSY and CDR2 is SAAADI in the germline V gene. The CDR3 extends over 15 amino acids.

The V call is TRBV10-3, the J call TRBJ2-5, with 9 bases aligning to TRBD1. CDR3 size: 15 residues. Germline V gives CDR1 ENHRY, CDR2 SYGVKD. The junction had 8 bases not matched to a gene; V was cut back by 5 bases and J by 4 bases. CDR3 in DNA: TGTGCCATCAGTAACCCGGGACAGGGAGGAGAGACCCAGTACTTC. It yields the protein CAISNPGQGGETQYF.

The CDR3 DNA reads TGTGCCAGCAATAAGGACAGGCCCAATCAGCCCCAGCATTTT. It translates to CASNKDRPNQPQHF. The rearrangement uses TRBV2 and TRBJ1-5; 7 bases align to TRBD1. Germline CDR1 reads SNHLY; CDR2 reads FYNNEI. The CDR3 consists of 14 residues. Trimming at V came to 7 bases and at J to 3 bases, leaving 6 bases not matched to a gene.

V usage is TRBV18 and J usage is TRBJ2-7, with TRBD2 matching 14 bases. This CDR3 is 14 amino acids long. J was trimmed by 7 bases and V by 5 bases; bases with no gene match: 4. Germline V CDR1 and CDR2: KGHSH, LQKENI. CDR3 in amino acids: CASSTGLAGEEQYF. CDR3 DNA: TGTGCCAGCTCAACGGGACTAGCGGGAGAAGAGCAGTACTTC.

The V call is TRBV6-5, the J call TRBJ2-3; 9 bases line up with TRBD2. CDR3 size: 14 residues. From germline, CDR1 is MNHEY and CDR2 SVGAGI. V shed 5 bases, J shed 5 bases, and the junction held 5 bases outside the gene matches. CDR3 sequence: CASSRSGRQDTQYF. In nucleotides, the CDR3 is TGTGCCAGCAGTAGGAGCGGGAGGCAAGATACGCAGTATTTT.

V usage is TRBV30 and J usage is TRBJ1-2; 8 nucleotides agree with TRBD1. V lost 7 bases to trimming and J lost 4 bases; unmatched junction nucleotides: 8. The CDR3 is 13 residues long. Germline V lookup: CDR1 GTSNPN, CDR2 SVGIG (reference sequence). CDR3 sequence (DNA): TGTGCCTCTTGGACAGGGCAGGGCTATGGCTACACCTTC. It is translated as CASWTGQGYGYTF.

The chain uses TRBV11-2 and TRBJ2-1; 15 bases agree with TRBD2. The CDR3 loop spans 16 amino acids. Germline values: CDR1 SGHAT, CDR2 FQNNGV. Trimming took 5 bases from V and 4 from J; bases not matched to a gene: 3. CDR3 region: CASSPGLAGGYNEQFF. The CDR3 DNA follows: TGTGCCAGCAGCCCAGGACTAGCGGGAGGGTACAATGAGCAGTTCTTC.

The V and J genes are TRBV9 and TRBJ1-2; 11 bases are a match to TRBD1. Per germline, CDR1 SGDLS and CDR2 YYNGEE. V shed 4 bases and J 9 bases; nucleotides not matched to a gene: 5. This CDR3 has 13 residues. As DNA, the CDR3 is TGTGCCAGCAGCTCGGGACAGGGGGTCAGCTACACCTTC. This gives the protein CASSSGQGVSYTF.

This chain connects TRBV30 to TRBJ2-1; 9 bases are a match to TRBD2. Germline V gene lookup returns CDR1 GTSNPN and CDR2 SVGIG (reference sequence). The CDR3 is 14 residues long. The V segment lost 4 bases and the J segment 1 base; nucleotides outside the gene matches: 2. The DNA for the CDR3 is TGTGCCTGGAATAGCGGGAGTTCCTACAATGAGCAGTTCTTC. Translated: CAWNSGSSYNEQFF.

The V call is TRBV25-1, the J call TRBJ2-7; D is possibly TRBD1 (5 bases). V lost 3 bases to trimming and J lost 2 bases, with 11 bases between them. The CDR3 is 14 amino acids. Germline V gene lookup returns CDR1 MGHDK and CDR2 SYGVNS. The CDR3 spells CASSEQGGTYEQYF. CDR3 DNA sequence: TGTGCCAGCAGTGAGCAGGGTGGGACCTACGAGCAGTACTTC.

The J gene is TRBJ2-7, the V gene TRBV5-6, with 13 bases lining up with TRBD2. The CDR3 totals 15 residues. Trimming cost V 4 bases and J 6 bases; bases outside gene matches: 7. Germline V gene lookup returns CDR1 SGHDT and CDR2 YYEEEE. The CDR3 here is CASSTRLAGGPEQYF. In DNA, the CDR3 is TGTGCCAGCAGCACCAGACTAGCGGGAGGACCCGAGCAGTACTTC.

Written as DNA, the CDR3 is TGCGCCAGCAGCTGGGGGGACAGGGTCTCCTACGAGCAGTACTTC. Protein sequence: CASSWGDRVSYEQYF. This chain joins TRBV5-1 and TRBJ2-7, with 9 bases fitting TRBD1. CDR3 length: 15 amino acids. CDR1 and CDR2 (germline): SGHRS, YFSETQ. Trimming took 3 bases from V and 0 from J; bases not matched to a gene: 4.

CDR3 protein: CASNWGLAGRETQYF. CDR3 nucleotides: TGTGCCAGCAATTGGGGACTAGCGGGAAGGGAGACCCAGTACTTC. V and J are TRBV2 and TRBJ2-5, with 13 bases that match TRBD2. The V gene end was trimmed by 7 bases and the J gene end by 5 bases; junction bases not matched to a gene: 7. CDR3 length: 15 amino acids. Germline-derived CDR1 and CDR2 are SNHLY and FYNNEI.

The chain combines TRBV5-1 with TRBJ2-1; possible D gene TRBD1, 6 bases. CDR1 and CDR2 (germline): SGHRS, YFSETQ. This CDR3 has 15 residues. Between the trimmed V and J ends, which lost 0 bases and 6 bases, there was a span of 13 bases. CDR3 amino acids: CASSLDRVAINEQFF. DNA for the CDR3: TGCGCCAGCAGCTTGGACAGGGTGGCTATCAATGAGCAGTTCTTC.

The rearrangement uses TRBV14 and TRBJ2-1, with 13 bases that match TRBD2. CDR3 length equals 13 residues. The germline V gene encodes CDR1 SGHDN and CDR2 FVKESK. Trimming at V came to 8 bases and at J to 8 bases, leaving 3 bases not matched to a gene. The DNA of the CDR3 is TGTGCCAGCTCACTAGCGGGAGGGTATGAGCAGTTCTTC. The encoded protein is CASSLAGGYEQFF.

The chain carries TRBV4-1 and TRBJ2-7; 12 nucleotides align to TRBD2. This CDR3 spans 16 amino acids. The V gene's germline CDR1 is MGHRA and CDR2 YSYEKL. Trimming cost V 3 bases and J 6 bases; bases outside gene matches: 9. The CDR3 DNA sequence: TGCGCCAGCAGCCATACTGTACTAGCGGGGGGAGGCGAGCAGTACTTC. It specifies CASSHTVLAGGGEQYF.

The chain employs TRBV6-5 and TRBJ1-1, with D tentatively TRBD1 (6 bases). V gave up 6 bases and J gave up 2 bases, with 13 bases separating them. Germline-derived CDR1 and CDR2 are MNHEY and SVGAGI. The CDR3 is 14 amino acids. CDR3 region: CASRGDRSNTEAFF. The CDR3 region has the DNA TGTGCCAGCAGGGGAGACAGGTCAAACACTGAAGCTTTCTTT.

The chain employs TRBV6-4 and TRBJ2-3; TRBD2 matches at 9 bases. V lost 5 bases to trimming and J lost 0 bases; unmatched junction nucleotides: 6. The V gene's germline CDR1 is MRHNA and CDR2 SNTAGT. This CDR3 is 16 amino acids long. The CDR3 region is CASSRTSVLSTDTQYF. CDR3 sequence (DNA): TGTGCCAGCAGTCGGACTAGCGTCCTTAGCACAGATACGCAGTATTTT.

The rearrangement links TRBV19 to TRBJ1-2, with D uncertain. The CDR3 consists of 14 residues. Germline V gene data show CDR1 as LNHDA and CDR2 as SQIVND (reference sequence). V was pared by 7 bases and J by 4 bases, with 16 bases between. The DNA for the CDR3 is TGTGCCAGTAAAGGACGGCTTCGGGGCTATGGCTACACCTTC. Protein: CASKGRLRGYGYTF. Filled out from reference TRBV19 and TRBJ1-2, the complete variable domain reads DGGITQSPKYLFRKEGQNVTLSCEQNLNHDAMYWYRQDPGQGLRLIYYSQIVNDFQKGDIAEGYSVSREKKESFPLTVTSAQKNPTAFYLCASKGRLRGYGYTFGSGTRLTVV.

The J gene is TRBJ2-1, the V gene TRBV30; 9 bases are a match to TRBD2. Trimming at V came to 4 bases and at J to 4 bases, leaving 8 bases not matched to a gene. The CDR3 sequence is 15 residues long. CDR1 GTSNPN and CDR2 SVGIG come from the germline V gene (reference sequence). The CDR3 nucleotides are TGTGCCTGGATGAAGGGAACTAGCGGGTACAATGAGCAGTTCTTC. This encodes CAWMKGTSGYNEQFF.

DNA of the CDR3: TGTGCCTGGAGTGCGGGACTGGTGTACGAGCAGTACTTC. Residues: CAWSAGLVYEQYF. The chain uses TRBV30 and TRBJ2-7; the D gene is possibly TRBD2 (6 bases). V lost 1 base and J 4 bases, leaving 11 bases between the germline ends. CDR1 is GTSNPN and CDR2 is SVGIG in the germline V gene (reference sequence). This CDR3 has 13 amino acids.

On this clone: Germline is not matched at one junction end, which may reflect a read error. This chain uses TRBV5-1 with TRBJ2-3; 15 nucleotides agree with TRBD2. Germline V gives CDR1 SGHRS, CDR2 YFSETQ. The CDR3 is 18 amino acids. The CDR3 sequence is CASSQGLAGGPSTGTQYF. CDR3 in DNA: TGCGCCAGCAGCCAAGGACTAGCGGGAGGGCCTAGCACAGGTACGCAGTATTTT.

The rearrangement joins TRBV6-1 to TRBJ1-1, with 8 bases lining up with TRBD1. V dropped 4 bases and J dropped 1; count of bases not matched to a gene: 2. Germline values: CDR1 MNHNS, CDR2 SASEGT. CDR3 length equals 14 residues. Here the CDR3 reads CASSVQGANTEAFF. CDR3 in DNA: TGTGCCAGCAGTGTGCAGGGGGCGAACACTGAAGCTTTCTTT.

This chain joins TRBV6-5 and TRBJ2-5; D call uncertain. The V gene's germline CDR1 is MNHEY and CDR2 SVGAGI. The V and J ends lost 6 bases and 2 bases respectively, with 10 bases between them. This CDR3 contains 13 residues. CDR3 in amino acids: CASSPNRQETQYF. The DNA for the CDR3 is TGTGCCAGCAGCCCAAACAGACAAGAGACCCAGTACTTC.

The chain combines TRBV4-3 with TRBJ1-1; no firm D call. The CDR3 is made up of 15 amino acids. V was shortened by 1 base and J by 1 base, with 10 bases between the two germline ends. CDR1 is LGHNA, CDR2 YSLEER, per germline. The CDR3 DNA is TGCGCCAGCAGCCAAGGAGGACTGGGGAACACTGAAGCTTTCTTT. Its protein is CASSQGGLGNTEAFF.